These 25 T cell receptor beta chains originate from one sample sequenced in a study of molecular identifiers for immune sequencing clone quantification. MiXCR, applied by TCRdb to the PCR reads, yields one record per CDR3 protein. The sample shows hundreds of thousands of distinct CDR3 sequences, about 20% of them seen only once. The sequencing sample was made of naive CD8+ T cells from blood, with Jurkat cell RNA spiked in. Regarding subset: FACS-sorted CD8+CD4-CCR7+CD45RA+ naive T cells. These receptors came from a human donor in good health. Some libraries in this study had Jurkat cell RNA spiked in.

This clonotype has at least ten counts. The chain has TRBV7-9 and TRBJ1-1; D is uncertain. This CDR3 is built from 12 residues. The germline V gene encodes CDR1 SEHNR and CDR2 FQNEAQ (reference sequence). Trimming cost V 8 bases and J 10 bases, with 17 bases left between them. The chain's CDR3 is CASAPGHSGAFF. In nucleotides, the CDR3 is TGTGCCAGCGCCCCGGGCCATTCGGGAGCTTTCTTT.

Worth noting for this clonotype: It may be a read error: a sequence one base away is much more abundant. V and J are TRBV27 and TRBJ1-1; 9 nucleotides align to TRBD1. CDR3 size: 13 residues. The junction had 5 bases not matched to a gene; V was cut back by 10 bases and J by 2 bases. Germline-derived CDR1 and CDR2 are MNHEY and SMNVEV (reference sequence). As DNA, the CDR3 is TGTGCCACCCGGGACAGGGAAAACACTGAAGCTTTCTTT. This sequence encodes CATRDRENTEAFF.

Many counts were recorded for this clonotype. The chain is built from TRBV29-1 and TRBJ1-4, with D hard to call. CDR1 and CDR2 from the germline V gene are SQVTM and ANQGSEA. The CDR3 covers 13 residues. V lost 4 bases to trimming and J lost 0 bases, with 6 bases between them. The CDR3 DNA follows: TGCAGCGTTGCAGGAACAACTAATGAAAAACTGTTTTTT. The encoded protein is CSVAGTTNEKLFF.

At least ten counts were recorded for this clonotype. The chain employs TRBV2 and TRBJ2-4; tentative D call: TRBD1 (5 bases). CDR1 and CDR2 (germline): SNHLY, FYNNEI. Trimming took off 1 base at V and 0 bases at J, with 10 bases between the two ends. This CDR3 has 16 residues. The CDR3: CASSEVGALAKNIQYF. CDR3 sequence (DNA): TGTGCCAGCAGTGAAGTTGGGGCCTTAGCCAAAAACATTCAGTACTTC.

In its sample, this clonotype was seen many times. CDR3 nucleotides: TGTGCCAGCAGCTTAGTATACGGAACCAAAAACATTCAGTACTTC. It translates to CASSLVYGTKNIQYF. The rearrangement links TRBV7-2 to TRBJ2-4; D ambiguous. Trimming stripped 1 base from V and 2 bases from J, with 9 bases between. The CDR3 has 15 amino acids. The germline CDR1 and CDR2 sequences are SGHTA and FQGNSA. Supplemented by reference TRBV7-2 and TRBJ2-4, the full variable domain reads GAGVSQSPSNKVTEKGKDVELRCDPISGHTALYWYRQSLGQGLEFLIYFQGNSAPDKSGLPSDRFSAERTGGSVSTLTIQRTQQEDSAVYLCASSLVYGTKNIQYFGAGTRLSVL.

This clonotype was recorded at least ten times. The chain couples TRBV5-5 to TRBJ2-3; D is unclear. Trimming took off 2 bases at V and 1 base at J, with 5 bases between the two ends. The germline gives CDR1 SGHKS, CDR2 YYEKEE (reference sequence). The CDR3 is 13 residues long. For the CDR3, the DNA is TGTGCCAGCAGCTTAAGTCGCACAGATACGCAGTATTTT. It is translated as CASSLSRTDTQYF.

This clonotype was seen many times. This chain connects TRBV30 to TRBJ1-5; no firm D call. The CDR3 is made up of 14 amino acids. V was cut by 2 bases and J by 1 base, with 9 bases left in between. CDR1 is GTSNPN, CDR2 SVGIG, per germline (reference sequence). The CDR3 DNA reads as TGTGCCTGGAGTTTGGGATACAGCAATCAGCCCCAGCATTTT. Protein product: CAWSLGYSNQPQHF.

This clonotype was observed many times. The V and J genes are TRBV5-1 and TRBJ2-3; 9 bases align to TRBD1. V shed 4 bases and J 1 base; nucleotides not matched to a gene: 4. This CDR3 comprises 15 residues. CDR1 is SGHRS and CDR2 is YFSETQ in the germline V gene. The CDR3 bases are TGCGCCAGCAGCCCATGGACAGGGGGCACAGATACGCAGTATTTT. The encoded protein is CASSPWTGGTDTQYF.

Concerning this clonotype: One end of the junction is discordant with germline, which a read error may explain. The rearrangement links TRBV18 to TRBJ2-5; D may be TRBD2 (5 bases). The CDR3 extends over 14 amino acids. CDR1 is KGHSH, CDR2 LQKENI, per germline. The CDR3: CAGSPSDEGETQYF. The CDR3 region has the DNA TGTGCCGGCTCACCATCCGACGAGGGAGAGACCCAGTACTTC.

In this sample, this clonotype turned up once. This may arise from a read error, as a much more abundant clone is one base away. This chain connects TRBV19 to TRBJ2-3; 8 nucleotides agree with TRBD2. In germline, CDR1 is LNHDA, CDR2 SQIVND (reference sequence). The CDR3 is 14 residues long. CDR3 in amino acids: CVSSLTSVTDTQYF. DNA for the CDR3: TGTGTCAGTAGTCTGACTAGCGTAACAGATACGCAGTATTTT. Full variable domain (rest looked up from reference TRBV19 and TRBJ2-3): DGGITQSPKYLFRKEGQNVTLSCEQNLNHDAMYWYRQDPGQGLRLIYYSQIVNDFQKGDIAEGYSVSREKKESFPLTVTSAQKNPTAFYLCVSSLTSVTDTQYFGPGTRLTVL.

This clonotype has more than one count but fewer than ten. The CDR3 sequence: CASSLGLAGGVRAYNEQFF. In nucleotides, the CDR3 is TGTGCCAGCAGCTTAGGGCTAGCGGGGGGCGTTAGGGCCTACAATGAGCAGTTCTTC. The chain recombines TRBV13 with TRBJ2-1; 11 positions agree with TRBD2. CDR1 is PRHDT, CDR2 FYEKMQ, per germline (reference sequence). J was trimmed by 2 bases and V by 0 bases; bases with no gene match: 9. The CDR3 spans 19 residues.

In the case of this clonotype: A much larger clonotype is one base distant, so this may be a read error. The chain recombines TRBV5-6 with TRBJ2-5; no clear D. Germline-derived CDR1 and CDR2 are SGHDT and YYEEEE. V was clipped by 2 bases and J by 4 bases, with 12 bases between them. The CDR3 length is 14 residues. CDR3 DNA: TGTGCCAGCAGCTTAACCGAGTTTGCAGAGACCCAGTACTTC. Translated, it gives CASSLTEFAETQYF.

The chain employs TRBV6-5 and TRBJ2-7; the D is unclear. CDR3 length: 15 residues. CDR1 MNHEY and CDR2 SVGAGI come from the germline V gene. Trimming left V 6 bases short and J 2 bases short, with 17 bases between. The DNA of the CDR3 is TGTGCCAGCAGCCTGGATGGTAGCTGGACCTACGAGCAGTACTTC. Translated: CASSLDGSWTYEQYF.

The rearrangement joins TRBV19 to TRBJ2-3, with a tentative D call TRBD1 (6 bases). The CDR3 consists of 17 residues. The germline V gene has CDR1 LNHDA and CDR2 SQIVND (reference sequence). With 4 bases removed from V and 2 bases from J, the gap between germline ends came to 19 bases. The CDR3 DNA follows: TGTGCCAGTAGTAGGGGTCAACAGGGTTTGGTCACAGATACGCAGTATTTT. Translated: CASSRGQQGLVTDTQYF.

This clonotype appeared a few times. At one of its ends the junction is not consistent with the germline gene, which may arise from a read error. This chain connects TRBV6-5 to TRBJ1-1; TRBD1 aligns across 7 bases. The CDR3 sequence is 14 residues long. The germline CDR1 and CDR2 sequences are MNHEY and SVGAGI. The CDR3 protein is CASSPRGGNTEASF. The DNA for the CDR3 is TGTGCCAGCAGCCCCAGGGGGGGGAACACTGAAGCTTCCTTT.

On this clonotype itself: A read error may explain this, as a much larger clone is one base away. The V call is TRBV3-1, the J call TRBJ1-1, with D unclear. This CDR3 comprises 15 residues. Germline V lookup: CDR1 LGHDT, CDR2 YNNKEL (reference sequence). Here the CDR3 DNA reads TGTGCCGGCAGCCAAGATGGGCCGGTTGGCACTGAAGCTTTCTTT. Its protein product is CAGSQDGPVGTEAFF.

This clonotype has ten or more counts. The CDR3 protein is CASSPDAGVGTDTQYF. The DNA of the CDR3 is TGTGCCAGCAGCCCGGACGCGGGTGTAGGGACAGATACGCAGTATTTT. The chain carries TRBV7-3 and TRBJ2-3; TRBD2 is a possible D gene (5 bases). Germline CDR1 and CDR2: SGHTA and FQGTGA. The ends were cut back, 5 bases at V and 3 bases at J, with 18 bases in the middle. This CDR3 has 16 amino acids.

The table lists this clonotype with a few counts. V and J are TRBV3-1 and TRBJ1-4; tentative D call: TRBD1 (5 bases). The CDR3 length is 16 residues. Trimming stripped 4 bases from V and 8 bases from J, with 20 bases between. Germline V gene sequence: CDR1 LGHDT, CDR2 YNNKEL (reference sequence). The CDR3, as DNA: TGTGCCAGCAGCCCAGGGTTCGTACAGGTATACGAAAAACTGTTTTTT. This codes for CASSPGFVQVYEKLFF.

J is TRBJ2-7 and V is TRBV10-1, with 7 bases lining up with TRBD2. The germline V gene has CDR1 WNHNN and CDR2 SYGVQD (reference sequence). The trim removed 0 bases at V and 0 bases at J, leaving 5 bases unmatched. The CDR3 extends over 16 amino acids. This chain's CDR3 is CASSESRGKSSYEQYF. Written as DNA, the CDR3 is TGCGCCAGCAGTGAGTCGCGGGGGAAGAGCTCCTACGAGCAGTACTTC.

This clonotype was seen only once. No conserved phenylalanine or tryptophan is present at the end of the CDR3, so a read error is the likely explanation. The chain links TRBV10-3 to TRBJ2-5; 7 bases line up with TRBD2. Germline V gene lookup returns CDR1 ENHRY and CDR2 SYGVKD. CDR3 length equals 18 residues. V lost 0 bases and J lost 3; bases outside the gene matches: 13. CDR3 loop: CAISESNLVEGGKETQYS. The CDR3 DNA reads as TGTGCCATCAGTGAGTCGAATCTCGTAGAGGGAGGGAAAGAGACCCAGTACTCC.

In the case of this clonotype: This sequence may be a read error, since a much larger clone differs from it by one base. This chain joins TRBV25-1 and TRBJ1-1; no definite D call. In germline, CDR1 is MGHDK, CDR2 SYGVNS. This CDR3 spans 13 amino acids. The CDR3 DNA sequence: TGTGTCAGCAGTAAACAGCTGAACACTGAAGCTTTCTTT. Protein sequence: CVSSKQLNTEAFF.

This clonotype was found many times. The rearrangement links TRBV6-2 or TRBV6-3 to TRBJ1-1; TRBD1 might be the D (5 bases). The length of the CDR3 is 13 residues. Trimming took off 5 bases at V and 5 bases at J, with 12 bases between the two ends. Germline V gene lookup returns CDR1 MNHEY and CDR2 SVGEGT. CDR3 bases: TGTGCCAGCAGTCGCTCAGGGTGGACTGAAGCTTTCTTT. Its protein product is CASSRSGWTEAFF.

This clonotype was seen a few times. The J gene is TRBJ2-7, the V gene TRBV20-1, with TRBD2 as a possible D gene (5 bases). V gave up 7 bases and J gave up 2 bases, with 12 bases separating them. The CDR3 runs to 12 residues. Per germline, CDR1 DFQATT and CDR2 SNEGSKA (reference sequence). CDR3 bases: TGCAGTGGTGGAGGATCTACCTACGAGCAGTACTTC. Its protein product is CSGGGSTYEQYF.

This clonotype showed up many times. This chain uses TRBV4-2 with TRBJ1-5; D gene ambiguous. The V gene's germline CDR1 is LGHNA and CDR2 YNFKEQ. Trimming pared 0 bases from V and 6 bases from J, leaving 12 bases between. The CDR3 has 15 residues. The CDR3 protein is CASSQEGGGFQPQHF. The CDR3 nucleotides are TGTGCCAGCAGCCAAGAGGGTGGCGGGTTTCAGCCCCAGCATTTT.

At least ten counts were recorded for this clonotype. The J gene is TRBJ2-4, the V gene TRBV19, with TRBD1 matching 7 bases. This CDR3 is 14 amino acids long. With 2 bases clipped from V and 10 bases from J, the junction kept 8 bases outside the gene matches. Germline V lookup: CDR1 LNHDA, CDR2 SQIVND (reference sequence). CDR3 sequence: CASSISLGQPIQYF. The CDR3 DNA reads as TGTGCCAGTAGTATATCCCTGGGACAGCCTATTCAGTACTTC.